This T cell receptor beta chain was sequenced for a study of Graves' ophthalmopathy and Graves' hyperthyroidism. The overall study: Before any treatment was given, at initial diagnosis, peripheral blood was collected.

This clonotype was detected many times. The antigen is not known. The study amplified TCR beta CDR3 regions using RNA transcripts. HTBI-primed first-round RT-PCR preceded second-round multiplex PCR. MiXCR was run by TCRdb on the multiplex PCR reads, yielding one entry per CDR3 protein. The table includes hundreds of thousands of distinct CDR3 sequences, approximately 22% detected once. The authors defined stable hyperthyroidism as no ophthalmopathy within 18 months of follow-up. Study observations and caveats: It was with approximately 69% sensitivity and around 75% specificity that the model predicted ophthalmopathy progression.

In germline, CDR1 is MDHEN, CDR2 SYDVKM. This CDR3 is 14 amino acids long. V gave up 3 bases and J gave up 8 bases, with 16 bases separating them. The clonotype was recovered from a woman aged 18-30 years with stable Graves' hyperthyroidism. Some clones in this sample may be carry-over from other donors' samples. The chain joins TRBV28 to TRBJ1-1; D remains ambiguous. Sequencing was done on a sample of peripheral blood. CDR3 DNA sequence: TGTGCCAGCAGTTTCCCGACCCCGGGAATGGAAGCTTTCTTT. This codes for CASSFPTPGMEAFF.